This TCR beta chain was identified during a study of a mutant IDH1 vaccine in newly diagnosed glioma. About the study: Patients' prior therapy spanned radiotherapy, temozolomide, or both; most underwent both.

The table came from immunoSEQ multiplex PCR; TCRdb's copy has only in-frame clones and leaves some out. Of about 59,000 clones listed, approximately 92% were seen once; the top ten hold 2.6%. Study-level points and caveats: Pseudoprogression appeared unlinked to shifts in leading peripheral T cell clonotypes. Vaccine-induced immune responses were detected in 93.3% of patients.

Comment on this clone: No antigen is known for it.

Germline CDR1 is LGHNA and CDR2 is YSLEER. The CDR3 extends over 17 amino acids. V shed 3 bases and J 2 bases; nucleotides not matched to a gene: 9. Time point in this sample: baseline, week 1 (first vaccination visit). Treatment in this sample: pre-vaccination baseline after standard-of-care therapy. The donors' diagnosis was new WHO grade 3 or 4 astrocytoma that was IDH1-mutant and ATRX-lost. Sequenced material: PBMCs, taken from a glioma patient treated with radiotherapy, temozolomide or both. This receptor was obtained from a man between 45 and 60 years old with glioma. V and J are TRBV4-3 and TRBJ1-4; TRBD1 matches 7 bases. In DNA form, the CDR3 reads TGCGCCAGCAGCCAGAGACGACAGGGTGCGACTAATGAAAAACTGTTTTTT. This translates into CASSQRRQGATNEKLFF.